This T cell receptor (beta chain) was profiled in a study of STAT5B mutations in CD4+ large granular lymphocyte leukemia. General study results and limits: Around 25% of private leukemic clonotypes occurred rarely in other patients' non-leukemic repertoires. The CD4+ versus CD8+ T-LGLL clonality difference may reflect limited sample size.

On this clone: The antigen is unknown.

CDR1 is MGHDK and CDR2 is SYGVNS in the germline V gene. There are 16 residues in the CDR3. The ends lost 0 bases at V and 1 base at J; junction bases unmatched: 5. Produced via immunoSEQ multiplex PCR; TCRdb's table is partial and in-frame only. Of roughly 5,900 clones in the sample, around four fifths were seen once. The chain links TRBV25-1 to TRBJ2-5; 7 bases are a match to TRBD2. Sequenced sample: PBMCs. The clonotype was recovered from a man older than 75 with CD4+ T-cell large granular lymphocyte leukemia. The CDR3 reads CASSEYRSSGQETQYF. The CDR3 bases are TGTGCCAGCAGTGAATATAGGTCTAGCGGCCAAGAGACCCAGTACTTC. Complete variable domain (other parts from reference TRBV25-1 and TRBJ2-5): EADIYQTPRYLVIGTGKKITLECSQTMGHDKMYWYQQDPGMELHLIHYSYGVNSTEKGDLSSESTVSRIRTEHFPLTLESARPSHTSQYLCASSEYRSSGQETQYFGPGTRLLVL.